The entry below describes one TCR beta chain. The entry originates in a study of blood T cell repertoires in COVID-19. Study background: From the United States, Italy and Spain came samples of acute and convalescent COVID-19.

Clinical history as reported by participants underpinned cohort assignment. V trimming: 6 bases; J trimming: 8 bases; junction bases outside the gene matches: 14. From germline, CDR1 is MDHEN and CDR2 SYDVKM. This CDR3 contains 15 residues. Assay: immunoSEQ multiplex PCR; the TCRdb copy retains only in-frame clones and omits some. The sample yields some 140,000 clones, around 82% seen once. The rearrangement links TRBV28 to TRBJ1-2, with 8 bases identical to TRBD1. The sample comprised PBMCs or T cells enriched from blood (not recorded which). This sequence was found in a man between 35 and 55 years old with acute COVID-19. CDR3 amino acids: CASRDRVLSSDGYTF. Here the CDR3 DNA reads TGTGCCAGCAGGGACAGGGTTCTATCATCCGACGGCTACACCTTC.